A selection of T cell receptor beta chains follows, all from one sample in a study of shared clonotypes between healthy human individuals. Produced via immunoSEQ multiplex PCR; TCRdb's table is partial and in-frame only. The sample has around 2,000,000 clones, around 96% seen once. Sequencing was done on a sample of naive CD8+ T cells sorted from blood. These receptor sequences come from a man in his late teens or twenties in good health. The CDR3 runs from the conserved cysteine through the conserved F or W. The order of the fields is clone size, J gene, V gene, D gene, CDR3 protein. The D gene is left open where the match is weak. Clone size is not always given. Where it is, it says once, few, many or a class for expanded clones.

clone_size: -; j_call: TRBJ1-1; v_call: TRBV5-5; d_call: -; cdr3_aa: CASSFWLNTEAFF
clone_size: -; j_call: TRBJ2-3; v_call: TRBV2; d_call: -; cdr3_aa: CASTDGVSESTDTQYF
clone_size: -; j_call: TRBJ2-1; v_call: TRBV29-1; d_call: -; cdr3_aa: CSVAWGEQFF
clone_size: once; j_call: TRBJ2-7; v_call: TRBV5-1; d_call: TRBD2; cdr3_aa: CAILGQPGLAGVSFHEQYF
clone_size: -; j_call: TRBJ2-1; v_call: TRBV5-6; d_call: TRBD1; cdr3_aa: CASSWAGTGIYNEQFF
clone_size: -; j_call: TRBJ2-1; v_call: TRBV19; d_call: -; cdr3_aa: CASSTGSGHEQFF
clone_size: -; j_call: TRBJ2-7; v_call: TRBV19; d_call: -; cdr3_aa: CASSTADSPYEQYF
clone_size: -; j_call: TRBJ1-4; v_call: TRBV4-1; d_call: -; cdr3_aa: CASSPTFGGISEKLFF
clone_size: -; j_call: TRBJ2-7; v_call: TRBV7-8; d_call: -; cdr3_aa: CASSLHEEGAGYEQYF
clone_size: -; j_call: TRBJ1-1; v_call: TRBV2; d_call: -; cdr3_aa: CASSELALTANTEAFF
clone_size: -; j_call: TRBJ2-7; v_call: TRBV7-9; d_call: -; cdr3_aa: CASSLAGGYYEQYF
clone_size: -; j_call: TRBJ2-6; v_call: TRBV22-1; d_call: -; cdr3_aa: CPGRNAREQSRANVLTF
clone_size: -; j_call: TRBJ2-7; v_call: TRBV29-1; d_call: TRBD1; cdr3_aa: CSVLGQGPYEQYF
clone_size: -; j_call: TRBJ2-7; v_call: TRBV30; d_call: -; cdr3_aa: CAWSANYEQYF
clone_size: -; j_call: TRBJ2-5; v_call: TRBV7-9; d_call: TRBD1; cdr3_aa: CASSLGTGGQETQYF
clone_size: -; j_call: TRBJ1-5; v_call: TRBV15; d_call: -; cdr3_aa: CATSSRGEGWAQHF
clone_size: -; j_call: TRBJ2-2; v_call: TRBV7-9; d_call: -; cdr3_aa: CASTFTGELFF
clone_size: -; j_call: TRBJ1-2; v_call: TRBV28; d_call: TRBD1; cdr3_aa: CASSLGTGVGAYGYTF
clone_size: -; j_call: TRBJ2-5; v_call: TRBV11-2; d_call: -; cdr3_aa: CASSLELVSQYF
clone_size: -; j_call: TRBJ2-1; v_call: TRBV10-3; d_call: -; cdr3_aa: CAITSHNNEQFF
clone_size: -; j_call: TRBJ2-5; v_call: TRBV7-9; d_call: -; cdr3_aa: CASSSPRGETQYF
clone_size: once; j_call: TRBJ1-2; v_call: TRBV30; d_call: -; cdr3_aa: CAWSPGAGDYYGYTF
clone_size: -; j_call: TRBJ2-1; v_call: TRBV5-6; d_call: -; cdr3_aa: CASSLGGAYNEQFF
clone_size: once; j_call: TRBJ2-7; v_call: TRBV7-9; d_call: TRBD2; cdr3_aa: CASSLEIPREESNEQYF
clone_size: -; j_call: TRBJ2-5; v_call: TRBV11-2; d_call: -; cdr3_aa: CASGPGNQETQYF